This passage covers 12 T cell receptor beta chains from one sample sequenced in a study of shared clonotypes between healthy human individuals. Measured with immunoSEQ multiplex PCR; TCRdb has only the in-frame clones, and not every one. The sample has roughly 1,100,000 clones, roughly 80% seen once; the top ten hold approximately 1.5%. Sequenced sample: memory CD4+ T cells sorted from blood. Subset given: CD45RA-negative fraction. The receptors stem from a man younger than 35 in good health.

The rearrangement joins TRBV19 to TRBJ2-7; 7 nucleotides agree with TRBD1. Germline V gene sequence: CDR1 LNHDA, CDR2 SQIVND (reference sequence). This CDR3 is 13 amino acids long. With 6 bases clipped from V and 5 bases from J, the junction kept 7 bases outside the gene matches. Here the CDR3 DNA reads TGTGCCAGTAGACCCGACAGGGCCCACGAGCAGTACTTC. It specifies CASRPDRAHEQYF.

Details on this clone: In the same sample, other DNA sequences code for this CDR3. In DNA form, the CDR3 reads TGTGCCAGCAGGGGACAGGGAGGGACCGGGGAGCTGTTTTTT. This encodes CASRGQGGTGELFF. V usage is TRBV2 and J usage is TRBJ2-2; 9 bases are shared with TRBD1. J lost 5 bases, V lost 6 bases, and 4 bases had no gene match. This CDR3 region has 14 residues. The germline V gene has CDR1 SNHLY and CDR2 FYNNEI.

This chain links TRBV2 with TRBJ1-2; the D is unclear. The CDR3 is 13 residues long. CDR1 is SNHLY and CDR2 is FYNNEI in the germline V gene. Deletions cut 2 bases from V and 5 bases from J, with 9 bases between. The CDR3 bases are TGTGCCAGCAGTGAATCCGGACTTTATGGCTACACCTTC. It codes for CASSESGLYGYTF. The complete variable domain, with remaining parts taken from reference TRBV2 and TRBJ1-2, reads EPEVTQTPSHQVTQMGQEVILRCVPISNHLYFYWYRQILGQKVEFLVSFYNNEISEKSEIFDDQFSVERPDGSNFTLKIRSTKLEDSAMYFCASSESGLYGYTFGSGTRLTVV.

This clone was seen a few times. A much larger clone differs from this one at a single base, so this may be a read error. Other DNA sequences in the sample encode the same CDR3. The V and J genes are TRBV7-9 and TRBJ1-2; 7 nucleotides agree with TRBD1. This CDR3 has 13 residues. Germline CDR1 and CDR2: SEHNR and FQNEAQ (reference sequence). Germline trimming cut 1 base from V and 6 bases from J; bases unmatched to any gene: 2. The CDR3 here is CASSLGQGDGYTF. CDR3 nucleotides: TGTGCCAGCAGCTTAGGGCAGGGGGATGGCTACACCTTC.

This sequence joins TRBV6-5 and TRBJ2-3; a possible D gene is TRBD2 (5 bases). V lost 0 bases and J lost 11, with 6 bases in between. The germline gives CDR1 MNHEY, CDR2 SVGAGI. The CDR3 has 11 residues. This chain's CDR3 is CASSYSGRQYF. In DNA, the CDR3 is TGTGCCAGCAGTTACTCAGGGAGGCAGTATTTT.

This clone was observed many times. The chain carries TRBV27 and TRBJ1-2, with D tentatively TRBD1 (6 bases). Per the germline V gene, CDR1 is MNHEY and CDR2 is SMNVEV (reference sequence). The CDR3 has 15 residues. The V end was cut by 8 bases, the J end by 5 bases, with 21 bases between. This chain's CDR3 is CASRPMWGGMYGYTF. CDR3 DNA sequence: TGTGCCAGCCGACCGATGTGGGGGGGCATGTATGGCTACACCTTC.

This sequence joins TRBV18 and TRBJ2-3, with TRBD2 as a possible D gene (6 bases). The CDR3 sequence is 13 residues long. Germline V lookup: CDR1 KGHSH, CDR2 LQKENI. V lost 3 bases and J 6 bases, leaving 10 bases between the germline ends. The CDR3 protein is CASSPGTADTQYF. CDR3 DNA: TGTGCCAGCTCACCCGGGACTGCCGATACGCAGTATTTT.

The chain recombines TRBV11-2 with TRBJ2-6, with 7 bases matching TRBD2. The V gene's germline CDR1 is SGHAT and CDR2 FQNNGV. J gave up 0 bases and V 9 bases, and 11 bases lay outside the gene matches. CDR3 size: 17 residues. As DNA, the CDR3 is TGTGCCAGATCATTGGGGACTATTCCCTCTGGGGCCAACGTCCTGACTTTC. As protein: CARSLGTIPSGANVLTF. Full variable domain (remainder filled in from reference TRBV11-2 and TRBJ2-6): EAGVAQSPRYKIIEKRQSVAFWCNPISGHATLYWYQQILGQGPKLLIQFQNNGVVDDSQLPKDRFSAERLKGVDSTLKIQPAKLEDSAVYLCARSLGTIPSGANVLTFGAGSRLTVL.

This chain uses TRBV10-3 with TRBJ2-3; D is possibly TRBD2 (7 bases). Germline CDR1 is ENHRY and CDR2 is SYGVKD. Deletions cut 5 bases from V and 0 bases from J, with 15 bases between. The CDR3 length is 16 residues. The CDR3 bases are TGTGCCATCAGTAGGGGGGGCACCTCTAGCACAGATACGCAGTATTTT. This translates into CAISRGGTSSTDTQYF.

The gene calls are TRBV5-8 and TRBJ1-1; D is undetermined. Trimming pared 4 bases from V and 0 bases from J, leaving 16 bases between. The CDR3 has 16 residues. Germline CDR1 is SGHTS and CDR2 is YDEGEE. The DNA for the CDR3 is TGTGCCAGCAGCCCCGCTTTCGAGCATATGAACACTGAAGCTTTCTTT. Amino acid sequence: CASSPAFEHMNTEAFF. The whole variable domain, remainder taken from reference TRBV5-8 and TRBJ1-1, is EAGVTQSPTHLIKTRGQQATLRCSPISGHTSVYWYQQALGLGLQFLLWYDEGEERNRGNFPPRFSGRQFPNYSSELNVNALELEDSALYLCASSPAFEHMNTEAFFGQGTRLTVV.

The chain is built from TRBV5-1 and TRBJ2-3; D possibly corresponds to TRBD1 (6 bases). The V and J ends lost 5 bases and 0 bases respectively, with 13 bases between them. Germline CDR1 and CDR2: SGHRS and YFSETQ. CDR3 size: 15 residues. The CDR3 loop reads CASRNQGPSTDTQYF. The CDR3 DNA reads as TGCGCCAGCAGAAATCAGGGGCCTAGCACAGATACGCAGTATTTT.

The rearrangement links TRBV21-1 to TRBJ2-5. TRBV21-1 is a known pseudogene. CDR3 length equals 14 residues. The CDR3 protein is CASSKALRPETQYF. The CDR3 DNA reads TGTGCCAGCAGCAAAGCGCTACGACCGGAGACCCAGTACTTC.